Listed below are T cell receptor beta chains from one sample, sequenced in a study of blood T cell repertoires in COVID-19. The repertoire was sequenced with immunoSEQ multiplex PCR; TCRdb's copy has only in-frame clones and lacks some. The sample holds some 85,000 clones, 80% seen once. Sequencing was performed on peripheral blood. These receptors came from a woman aged 80 or over with acute or convalescent COVID-19. Each CDR3 is given with its conserved first and last residue. D genes are given only for firm matches. Clone size is stated in some rows and not others, as once, few, many or a class when expanded.

TRBV18	TRBJ2-7	.	few	CASSPYVGGTGYEQYF	TGTGCCAGCTCACCATACGTTGGCGGCACCGGCTACGAGCAGTACTTC
TRBV7-8	TRBJ1-3	TRBD1	.	CASSPRTGGGSGNTIYF	TGTGCCAGCAGCCCTCGGACAGGGGGGGGCTCTGGAAACACCATATATTTT
TRBV19	TRBJ2-2	TRBD2	.	CASTLAGALGELFF	TGTGCCAGCACACTAGCGGGAGCGTTAGGGGAGCTGTTTTTT
TRBV6-5	TRBJ1-2	.	.	CASTNPPAYGYTF	TGTGCCAGCACCAACCCCCCCGCGTATGGCTACACCTTC
TRBV6-4	TRBJ2-3	TRBD2	.	CASSENGLAGTDTQYF	TGTGCCAGCAGTGAAAATGGACTAGCGGGGACAGATACGCAGTATTTT
TRBV4-2	TRBJ2-1	TRBD2	.	CASSPIAGEIHEQFF	TGTGCCAGCAGCCCAATAGCGGGAGAAATCCATGAGCAGTTCTTC
TRBV7-2	TRBJ2-3	.	.	CASSSTSKYTQYF	TGTGCCAGCAGCTCGACTAGTAAATATACGCAGTATTTT
TRBV5-1	TRBJ1-1	.	.	CASNEQPENTEAFF	TGCGCCAGCAACGAACAGCCTGAGAACACTGAAGCTTTCTTT
TRBV5-3	TRBJ2-3	TRBD2	.	CARSSDPTGTGGLADTQYF	TGTGCCAGAAGCAGCGATCCAACCGGTACGGGGGGGCTGGCAGATACGCAGTATTTT
TRBV7-8	TRBJ1-6	TRBD1	few	CASRGQNNSPLHF	TGTGCCAGCCGGGGACAGAATAATTCACCCCTCCACTTT
TRBV7-3	TRBJ2-1	TRBD2	once	CASSLLSGGRNEQFF	TGTGCCAGCAGCCTTCTGTCGGGGGGGCGCAATGAGCAGTTCTTC
TRBV12-5	TRBJ2-7	.	.	CASGPDRTYEQYF	TGTGCTAGTGGTCCGGACAGAACCTACGAGCAGTACTTC
TRBV5-1	TRBJ1-2	.	many	CASSLEEADYGYTF	TGCGCCAGCAGCTTGGAAGAGGCGGACTATGGCTACACCTTC
TRBV11-2	TRBJ2-1	TRBD2	.	CASSGGRGAYNEQFF	TGTGCCAGCAGCGGCGGGAGGGGGGCCTACAATGAGCAGTTCTTC
TRBV7-9	TRBJ2-3	.	.	CASSLSIPAGTDTQYF	TGTGCCAGCAGCTTAAGTATCCCGGCAGGGACAGATACGCAGTATTTT